This T cell receptor beta chain was captured by sequencing in a study of shared clonotypes between healthy human individuals. The data were produced by immunoSEQ multiplex PCR, yet TCRdb's version contains in-frame clones alone and is incomplete. The repertoire consists of 2 million to 2.5 million clones, with under 95% occurring once and the leading ten covering approximately 0.39%. This CDR3 comprises 16 residues. Trimming shortened V by 1 base and J by 5 bases, and 17 bases separated the two germline ends. Germline CDR1 SEHNR, CDR2 FQNEAQ (reference sequence). The chain links TRBV7-9 to TRBJ1-1, with D perhaps matching TRBD1 (5 bases). The material sequenced was naive CD4+ T cells from PBMCs. The subset is: CD45RA+ positively selected. The TCR originated in a young man in good health. Some clones in this sample may be carry-over from other donors' samples. CDR3 nucleotides: TGTGCCAGCAGCTTAGGGAGATCGGGGGAGGTAACTGAAGCTTTCTTT. Protein sequence: CASSLGRSGEVTEAFF.